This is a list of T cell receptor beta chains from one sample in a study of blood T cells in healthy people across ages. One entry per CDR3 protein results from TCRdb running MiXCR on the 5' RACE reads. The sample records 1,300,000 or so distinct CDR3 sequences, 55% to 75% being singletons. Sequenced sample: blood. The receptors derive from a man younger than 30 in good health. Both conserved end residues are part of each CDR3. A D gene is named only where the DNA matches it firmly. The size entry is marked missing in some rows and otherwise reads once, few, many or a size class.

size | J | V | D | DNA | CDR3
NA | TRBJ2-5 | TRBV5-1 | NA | TGCGCCAGCAGCTCAACGCCGGGGGCAGAGACCCAGTACTTC | CASSSTPGAETQYF
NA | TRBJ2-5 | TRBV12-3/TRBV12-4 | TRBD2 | TGTGCCAGCAGTTTAGCGAGGCTAGCGGGAGATATGTACTTC | CASSLARLAGDMYF
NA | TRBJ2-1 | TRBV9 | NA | TGTGCCAGCAGCCCGGGACTTGAAGTAGAGTTCTTC | CASSPGLEVEFF
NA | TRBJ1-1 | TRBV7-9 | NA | TGTGCCAGCAGCTTAGCGGGGGTCCCTGAAGCTTTCTTT | CASSLAGVPEAFF
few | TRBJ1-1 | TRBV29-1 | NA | TGCAGCGTTGGACGGAGGGAGAACACTGAAGCTTTCTTT | CSVGRRENTEAFF
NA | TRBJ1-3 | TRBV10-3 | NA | TGTGCCATCAGGAGGCCACCGGGCCTCGATTCTGGAAACACCATATATTTT | CAIRRPPGLDSGNTIYF
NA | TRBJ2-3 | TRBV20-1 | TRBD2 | TGCAGTGCCGCGCTAGCGGGGGGTACAGATACGCAGTATTTT | CSAALAGGTDTQYF
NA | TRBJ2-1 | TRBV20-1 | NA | TGCAGTGCTAGAGGCTCTCAAACCGGGCTGACGAGGGAGCAGTTCTTC | CSARGSQTGLTREQFF
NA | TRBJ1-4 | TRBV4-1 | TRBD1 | TGCGCCAGCAGCCATCCACCGGGACAGATTAATGAAAACCTGTTTTTT | CASSHPPGQINENLFF
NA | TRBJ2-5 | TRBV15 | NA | TGTGCCACCAGCAACCAGGGAGACGATCAGTACTTC | CATSNQGDDQYF
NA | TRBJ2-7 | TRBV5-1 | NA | TGCGCCAGCAGCTTGGAAGACAGACTAACCTACGAGCAGTACTTC | CASSLEDRLTYEQYF
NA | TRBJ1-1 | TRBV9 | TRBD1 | TGTGCCAGCAGCGTAGAGAAACCGGGACAGAGGAACACTGAAGCTTTCTTT | CASSVEKPGQRNTEAFF
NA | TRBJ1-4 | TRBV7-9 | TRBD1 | TGTGCCAGCAGTCCCGGATACAGGGGCACTAATGAAAAACTGTTTTTT | CASSPGYRGTNEKLFF
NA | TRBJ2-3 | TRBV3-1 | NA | TGTGCCAGCAGCCAAGTGGGCCTTCACACAGATACGCAGTATTTT | CASSQVGLHTDTQYF
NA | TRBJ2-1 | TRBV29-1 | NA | TGCAGCGTTGAGCTCCCGGGGTTAAGGGACAATGAGCAGTTCTTC | CSVELPGLRDNEQFF
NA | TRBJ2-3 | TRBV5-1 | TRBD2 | TGCGCCAGCAACGATAAGCGGGGCCCAGATACGCAGTATTTT | CASNDKRGPDTQYF
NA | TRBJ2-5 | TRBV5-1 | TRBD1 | TGCGCCAGCAGCTGGGAGACAGGGCCTAGGGTTTACGTGCAGTACTTC | CASSWETGPRVYVQYF
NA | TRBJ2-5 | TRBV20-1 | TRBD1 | TGCAGTGCTAGCACCACGGGACAGACCCAAGAGACCCAGTACTTC | CSASTTGQTQETQYF
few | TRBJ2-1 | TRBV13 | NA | TGTGCCAGCAGCGCTAGATCCAATGAGCAGTTCTTC | CASSARSNEQFF
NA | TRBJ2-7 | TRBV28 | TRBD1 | TGTGCCAGTCCTCCTCCGGGACAGGGGGATGTTTACGAGCAGTACTTC | CASPPPGQGDVYEQYF
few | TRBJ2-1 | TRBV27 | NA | TGTGCCAGCAGTCCCTCGGGGCGGAGCAATGAGCAGTTCTTC | CASSPSGRSNEQFF
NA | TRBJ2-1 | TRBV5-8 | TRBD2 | TGTGCCAGCAGCCGGCCTAGCGGGACCTTTGGGTCCTACAATGAGCAGTTCTTC | CASSRPSGTFGSYNEQFF
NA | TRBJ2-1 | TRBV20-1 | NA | TGCAGTGCTAGTGGTGGGAGGTCGTCCAATGAGCAGTTCTTC | CSASGGRSSNEQFF
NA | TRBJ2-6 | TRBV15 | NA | TGTGCCACCAGCAGAGATATTAGCTCTGGGGCCAACGTCCTGACTTTC | CATSRDISSGANVLTF
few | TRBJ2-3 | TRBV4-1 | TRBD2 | TGCGCCAGCAGCCAAGTAGCGGGGGGTCGCACGCAGTATTTT | CASSQVAGGRTQYF
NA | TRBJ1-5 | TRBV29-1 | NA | TGCAGCGTTGCGGCTACAGATAGCAATCAGCCCCAGCATTTT | CSVAATDSNQPQHF
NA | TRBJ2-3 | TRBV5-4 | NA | TGTGCCAGCAGCTTGCAGGCAGACCTTTACACAGATACGCAGTATTTT | CASSLQADLYTDTQYF
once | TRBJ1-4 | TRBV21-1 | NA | TGTGCCAGCAGCAAAGTCTTCGACAGGGGTAATGAAAAACTGTTTTTT | CASSKVFDRGNEKLFF
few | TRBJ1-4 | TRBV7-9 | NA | TGTGCCAGCAGCGGCCTTGCTGGGAATAATGAAAAACTGTTTTTT | CASSGLAGNNEKLFF
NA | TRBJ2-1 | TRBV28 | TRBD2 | TGTGCCAGCAGTTTTGCGGCGGGGGTTAGGTACAATGAGCAGTTCTTC | CASSFAAGVRYNEQFF
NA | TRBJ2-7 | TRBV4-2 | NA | TGTGCCAGCAGCCAAGAAGTCAGGAACGAGCAGTACTTC | CASSQEVRNEQYF
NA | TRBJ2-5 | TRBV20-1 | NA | TGCAGTGCTAGGGACGCGAACCCAGGGGAGACCCAGTACTTC | CSARDANPGETQYF
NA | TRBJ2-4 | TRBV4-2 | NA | TGTGCCAGCAGCCCCTGGGAGGGGCTAGGGGATAGCAGGGGCAAAAACATTCAGTACTTC | CASSPWEGLGDSRGKNIQYF
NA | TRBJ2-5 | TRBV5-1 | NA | TGCGCCAGCAGCTTGATCCGTCCAGATGGTGAGACCCAGTACTTC | CASSLIRPDGETQYF
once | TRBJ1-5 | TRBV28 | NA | TGTGCCAGCAGCTACGACAGACAGCATTTT | CASSYDRQHF
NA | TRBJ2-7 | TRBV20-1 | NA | TGCAGTGCTCATAGTTTCTCCTACAATGAGCAGTACTTC | CSAHSFSYNEQYF
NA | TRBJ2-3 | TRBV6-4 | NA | TGTGCCAGCAGTGACTGGGAGGATTCACGAGATGATACGCAGTATTTT | CASSDWEDSRDDTQYF
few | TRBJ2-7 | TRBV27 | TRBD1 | TGTGCCAGCAGTTTTTCCGGGACAGCTTCCTACGAGCAGTACTTC | CASSFSGTASYEQYF
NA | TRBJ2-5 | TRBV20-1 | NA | TGCAGTGCTAGAGATAGAGGGCTCCAAGAGACCCAGTACTTC | CSARDRGLQETQYF
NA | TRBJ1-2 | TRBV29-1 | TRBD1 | TGCAGCGTTGGCGAAGTTGACAGGGGATTCTATGGCTACACCTTC | CSVGEVDRGFYGYTF
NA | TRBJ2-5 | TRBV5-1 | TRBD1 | TGCGCCAGCAGACCCCGGGACAGCCTTCCAGGGGAGACCCAGTACTTC | CASRPRDSLPGETQYF
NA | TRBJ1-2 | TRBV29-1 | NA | TGCAGCGTTGCCGGGACTCTCTATGGCTACACCTTC | CSVAGTLYGYTF
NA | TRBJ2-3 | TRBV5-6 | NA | TGTGCCAGCAGCCGCGGGACAGAGACAGATACGCAGTATTTT | CASSRGTETDTQYF